Many counts were recorded for the clone carrying this TCR beta chain. From RNA transcripts, TCR beta CDR3 regions were amplified. Researchers ran a first-round RT-PCR on the TCR CDR3 using the HTBI primer set. TCRdb re-analysed the multiplex PCR reads in MiXCR, keeping a single row per CDR3 protein. The table has 450,000 to 650,000 distinct CDR3 sequences, about a sixth seen once; the top ten hold around 17%. Diagnoses were made from clinical symptoms, serum measures (thyroxine and TRAb), thyroid ultrasound and orbital computed tomography. The sample is drawn from a study of T cells in Graves' hyperthyroidism and ophthalmopathy. Per germline, CDR1 DFQATT and CDR2 SNEGSKA (reference sequence). V shed 6 bases, J shed 0 bases, and the junction held 11 bases outside the gene matches. The CDR3 has 15 amino acids.

The source material was blood. V is TRBV20-1 and J is TRBJ2-7; 7 bases match TRBD1. The TCR originated in a woman under 30 with Graves' ophthalmopathy. The CDR3 coding sequence is TGCAGTGCCGCGCTCGGTAGGGGGCGCTCCTACGAGCAGTACTTC. Its protein product is CSAALGRGRSYEQYF.